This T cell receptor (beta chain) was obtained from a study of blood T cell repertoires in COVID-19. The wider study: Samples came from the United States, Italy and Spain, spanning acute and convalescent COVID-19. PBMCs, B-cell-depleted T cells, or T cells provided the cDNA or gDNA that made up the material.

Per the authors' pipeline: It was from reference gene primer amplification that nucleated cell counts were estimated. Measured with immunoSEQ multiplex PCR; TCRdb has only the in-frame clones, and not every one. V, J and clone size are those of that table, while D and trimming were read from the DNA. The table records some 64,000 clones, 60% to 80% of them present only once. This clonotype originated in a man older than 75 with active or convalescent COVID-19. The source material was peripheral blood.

The CDR3 DNA reads TGTGCCATCAATCCGGGACAGGGGGCGGGTGGCTACACCTTC. Protein sequence: CAINPGQGAGGYTF. This sequence joins TRBV10-3 and TRBJ1-2; 12 positions agree with TRBD1. Germline V gene data show CDR1 as ENHRY and CDR2 as SYGVKD. The CDR3 has 14 amino acids. The junction had 7 bases not matched to a gene; V was cut back by 7 bases and J by 7 bases.